This TCR beta chain derives from a study of cytomegalovirus exposure and HLA in healthy donors. Across the whole study: In a later analysis, the roughly 130 validation repertoires were reported to have used the same platform as the 600 to 800 first-cohort repertoires. Study conclusions and caveats: In vitro data verified three CMV-associated chains as specific for CMV antigens. According to reports, the classifier identified cytomegalovirus status with high specificity and sensitivity. Later, an analysis found that TCR clusters from the first cohort tended to co-occur in the 90 to 150 validation repertoires.

Using immunoSEQ multiplex PCR, the repertoire was profiled, and TCRdb retains in-frame clones only, with some absent. Of 97,000 or so clones detected, 70% to 90% appear once; the ten largest clones hold about 4%. Comment on this clone: What it binds is not known.

The CDR3 spans 14 residues. From germline, CDR1 is SGHTA and CDR2 FQGTGA. V shed 5 bases and J 3 bases; nucleotides not matched to a gene: 4. The sequence derives from a young woman in good health and CMV-seronegative. The specimen was PBMCs. This chain uses TRBV7-3 with TRBJ2-3; TRBD2 matches at 8 bases. CDR3 sequence reads: CASSISGTTDTQYF. The CDR3 DNA sequence: TGTGCCAGCAGCATTAGCGGGACGACAGATACGCAGTATTTT.